The source of this T cell receptor beta chain is a study of human T cells and chemical hapten exposure. The overall study: Patch tests of 0.01% DPC on the upper back were read at 6 days.

This clonotype was recorded many times. TCRdb analysed the RACE reads with MiXCR anew, one entry per CDR3 protein. The data show approximately 120,000 distinct CDR3 sequences, roughly a tenth seen once. Noted time point: patch test 2, 6 weeks after DPC sensitization. Treatment defined: therapeutic diphenylcyclopropenone sensitization with weekly scalp DPC. The CDR3 runs 14 residues. The ends were cut back, 4 bases at V and 3 bases at J, with 14 bases in the middle. Germline V gene data show CDR1 as SGHRS and CDR2 as YFSETQ. The chain employs TRBV5-1 and TRBJ2-7, with D maybe TRBD1 (6 bases). The receptor comes from a woman in her thirties or forties with alopecia areata. Some clones in this sample may be carry-over from other donors' samples. This material consisted of whole blood, taken in connection with sensitization to the hapten diphenylcyclopropenone (DPC). CDR3: CASSAGQPLYEQYF. CDR3 sequence (DNA): TGCGCCAGCAGCGCCGGACAGCCCCTCTACGAGCAGTACTTC.